This T cell receptor beta chain originates from a study of blood T cell repertoires in COVID-19. The overall study: There were acute and convalescent COVID-19 samples, and they came from the United States, Italy and Spain. From T cells, B-cell-depleted T cells, or PBMCs came the material, which was cDNA or gDNA.

The count of this clone is one. In the original workflow: Using reference gene primer amplification, nucleated cell counts were estimated. Using immunoSEQ multiplex PCR, the repertoire was profiled, and TCRdb retains in-frame clones only, with some absent. V, J and clone size reflect that table, while D and trimming were determined from the DNA. This sample has around 250,000 clones, with roughly 85% found just once. The germline CDR1 and CDR2 sequences are WNHNN and SYGVQD (reference sequence). The CDR3 totals 14 residues. Trimming shortened V by 5 bases and J by 1 base, and 12 bases separated the two germline ends.

The rearrangement uses TRBV10-1 and TRBJ2-7; D is possibly TRBD2 (6 bases). This sequence originates from a woman aged 18-30 years with acute or convalescent COVID-19. Sequencing was performed on peripheral blood. Here the CDR3 reads CASSPRRDSYEQYF. In DNA, the CDR3 is TGCGCCAGCAGTCCCCGGAGGGATTCCTACGAGCAGTACTTC.